This TCR beta chain comes out of a study of cytomegalovirus exposure and HLA in healthy donors. The wider study: The same platform as the approximately 640 first-cohort repertoires was used for the 90 to 150 validation repertoires, a later analysis reported.

Method: immunoSEQ multiplex PCR; TCRdb's copy keeps in-frame clones and lacks some. Here the sample spans around 350,000 clones, 86% being singletons. Turning to this clone: Its antigen is not known.

The validation cohort, a group of 100 to 150 subjects, included the donors and was separate from the roughly 620-subject first cohort. Notes on the study in general: Confirmation was obtained in vitro that a few CMV-associated chains are specific for CMV antigens. TCR beta chains numbering approximately 150 were designated cytomegalovirus-associated.

The CDR3 is 20 residues long. The germline CDR1 and CDR2 sequences are SNHLY and FYNNEI. V lost 6 bases, J lost 1 base, and 28 bases lay in between. The rearrangement links TRBV2 to TRBJ1-5; D is perhaps TRBD1 (6 bases). The TCR sequence derives from a woman aged 18-29 years in good health and CMV-seronegative. Sequenced material: PBMCs. CDR3 sequence (DNA): TGTGCCAGCAGCGTACCTTCCCGGGACACCACTTTACTCAGCAATCAGCCCCAGCATTTT. Protein: CASSVPSRDTTLLSNQPQHF.